These T cell receptor beta chains were read from a single sample in a study of blood T cells in healthy people across ages. TCRdb recomputed calls from the 5' RACE reads with MiXCR, one row per CDR3 protein. This table holds fewer than 2,000,000 distinct CDR3 sequences, almost 35% found once. The sequencing input was blood. All receptors come from a woman aged 25 to 45 in good health. CDR3s include the opening cysteine and the closing phenylalanine or tryptophan. The D gene is left open where the match is weak. The listing skips clone size in some rows; elsewhere it reads once, few, many or a size class.

clone size | J gene | D gene | V gene | CDR3 DNA | CDR3 protein
. | TRBJ2-5 | . | TRBV5-1 | TGCGCCAGCAGCCTGGGGACTCCCGGGGGGACCCAGTACTTC | CASSLGTPGGTQYF
few | TRBJ2-7 | . | TRBV6-6 | TGTGCCAGCAGTTACTCAGGGAGGCCCTACGAGCAGTACTTC | CASSYSGRPYEQYF
few | TRBJ2-3 | . | TRBV4-1 | TGCGCCAGCAGCCGTGGGCCCTACCCAGATACGCAGTATTTT | CASSRGPYPDTQYF
few | TRBJ1-2 | TRBD1 | TRBV5-6 | TGTGCCAGCAGCTTCCCCGACAGGGGGAGCGGCTACACCTTC | CASSFPDRGSGYTF
. | TRBJ2-7 | . | TRBV20-1 | TGCAGTGCTCCTTGTACTAGGGGGGCCTACGAGCAGTACTTC | CSAPCTRGAYEQYF
once | TRBJ2-3 | . | TRBV28 | TGTGCCAGCAGTCCAGTCGGGCGATACCCAGATACGCAGTATTTT | CASSPVGRYPDTQYF
few | TRBJ2-3 | . | TRBV3-1 | TGTGCCAGCAGTCGGCGGGGAGCAGATACGCAGTATTTT | CASSRRGADTQYF
few | TRBJ1-1 | . | TRBV7-8 | TGTGCCAGCAGCCCCAGGCTGCAGGGGACGAGGGGGAACACTGAAGCTTTCTTT | CASSPRLQGTRGNTEAFF
few | TRBJ2-1 | . | TRBV9 | TGTGCCAGCAGCGCCCACTACCTCGGATCCTACAACGAGCAGTTCTTC | CASSAHYLGSYNEQFF
. | TRBJ2-1 | . | TRBV6-6 | TGTGCCAGCAGTTTGGACAGCCGGGAGCAGTTCTTC | CASSLDSREQFF
. | TRBJ1-1 | . | TRBV6-5 | TGTGCCAGCAGTCCTGTGGCGGGGCGCACTGAAGCTTTCTTT | CASSPVAGRTEAFF
. | TRBJ2-1 | TRBD1 | TRBV2 | TGTGCCAGTAGGAATACCGACAGGGGGTTCGGCAATGAGCAGTTCTTC | CASRNTDRGFGNEQFF
. | TRBJ2-7 | . | TRBV3-1 | TGTGCCAGCAGCCCTAAATGGGGGGAATTCAGCGAGCAGTACTTC | CASSPKWGEFSEQYF
. | TRBJ2-7 | TRBD2 | TRBV4-1 | TGCGCCAGCAGCCAAGATTCGTTACCGGGAGGCGAGCAGTACTTC | CASSQDSLPGGEQYF
. | TRBJ1-2 | TRBD1 | TRBV12-3/TRBV12-4 | TGTGCCAGCAGTTTAGATTACAGGGGGGATGGCTACACCTTC | CASSLDYRGDGYTF
few | TRBJ1-6 | . | TRBV7-6 | TGTGCCAGCAGCGTTGGTCCGGGCCAAATCAGTTCGAATTCACCCCTCCACTTT | CASSVGPGQISSNSPLHF
. | TRBJ2-7 | . | TRBV10-3 | TGTGCCATCATCGGCTGCGAGCAGTACTTC | CAIIGCEQYF
many | TRBJ1-4 | . | TRBV27 | TGTGCCAGCAGTCCGACATTAAGTGATCGTGGGGGGAGAGGTTATGAAAAACTGTTTTTT | CASSPTLSDRGGRGYEKLFF
. | TRBJ2-3 | . | TRBV18 | TGTGCCAGCTCATCAGGAGCCAGAAATTTGTGGACAGATACGCAGTATTTT | CASSSGARNLWTDTQYF
. | TRBJ2-7 | . | TRBV9 | TGTGCCAGCAGTGAGGGGGGCTCGGGCTACTACGAGCAGTACTTC | CASSEGGSGYYEQYF
. | TRBJ2-7 | TRBD1 | TRBV27 | TGTGCCAGCAGATTACCCGGGACAGAGTATAACTACGAGCAGTACTTC | CASRLPGTEYNYEQYF
few | TRBJ1-1 | TRBD1 | TRBV6-1 | TGTGCCAGCAGCTCGGGACAGGTGATTATGAACACTGAAGCTTTCTTT | CASSSGQVIMNTEAFF
few | TRBJ2-4 | TRBD1 | TRBV20-1 | TGCAGTGCTAGAGACCTGACAGGGGAAGCCAAAAACATTCAGTACTTC | CSARDLTGEAKNIQYF
. | TRBJ2-7 | . | TRBV15 | TGTGCCACCAGCAGCCATGGAATAGACTGGTCCTACGAGCAGTACTTC | CATSSHGIDWSYEQYF
few | TRBJ2-5 | . | TRBV7-2 | TGTGCCAGCAGCTTAGAGGGGTACGGGGTGTGGGAGACCCAGTACTTC | CASSLEGYGVWETQYF
. | TRBJ2-3 | . | TRBV7-9 | TGTGCCAGCAGCCCAGGAGTGGTGGCAGCTACGCAGTATTTT | CASSPGVVAATQYF
many | TRBJ2-3 | . | TRBV29-1 | TGCAGCGCGAGGGCCACCACAGATACGCAGTATTTT | CSARATTDTQYF
many | TRBJ2-3 | . | TRBV12-1 | TGTGCCAGCAGCTCCACCGGGACTAGCGGGAGAGGGTGCACAGATACGCAGTATTTT | CASSSTGTSGRGCTDTQYF
. | TRBJ2-1 | TRBD2 | TRBV20-1 | TGCAGTGCCAGGAATAGCGGGAGAAGGGAGTTCTTC | CSARNSGRREFF